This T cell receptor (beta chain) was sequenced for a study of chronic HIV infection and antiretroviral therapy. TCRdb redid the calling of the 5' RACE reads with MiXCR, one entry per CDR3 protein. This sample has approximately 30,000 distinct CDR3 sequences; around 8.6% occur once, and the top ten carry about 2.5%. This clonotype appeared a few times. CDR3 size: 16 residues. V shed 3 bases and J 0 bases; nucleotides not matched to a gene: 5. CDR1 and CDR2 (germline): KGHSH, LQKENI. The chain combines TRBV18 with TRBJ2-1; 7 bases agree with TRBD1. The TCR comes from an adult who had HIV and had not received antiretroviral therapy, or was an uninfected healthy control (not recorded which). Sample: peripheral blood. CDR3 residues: CASSPRDRASYNEQFF. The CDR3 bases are TGTGCCAGCTCACCGCGTGACAGGGCCTCCTACAATGAGCAGTTCTTC.